This is a list of T cell receptor beta chains from one sample in a study of T-cell reconstitution after alpha-beta-depleted transplantation in children. TCRdb analysed the PCR reads with MiXCR anew, one entry per CDR3 protein. Of about 260,000 distinct CDR3 sequences in the sample, 6.5% to 10% are singletons; the top ten hold 6% to 7%. The sequencing here drew on PBMCs, mostly from graft donor cells, taken 180 days after TCRalphabeta/CD19-depleted stem cell transplant. The origin of the receptors is a male patient aged 10 to 17 who had a stem cell transplant for acute lymphoblastic leukemia, so the T cells may come from the graft donor. CDR3s include the opening cysteine and the closing phenylalanine or tryptophan. Fields, in order: clone size, V gene, D gene, J gene, CDR3 DNA, CDR3 protein. D genes are given only for firm matches. Sizes are listed as once, few or many counts, or a class when the clone is expanded.

clone size: many
V gene: TRBV7-2
D gene: TRBD1
J gene: TRBJ1-6
CDR3 DNA: TGTGCCAGCAGTTTGACAGGGTCCTCACCCCTCCACTTT
CDR3 protein: CASSLTGSSPLHF

clone size: many
V gene: TRBV20-1
D gene: .
J gene: TRBJ2-5
CDR3 DNA: TGCAGTGCCCTCGGACTATTCCAAGAGACCCAGTACTTC
CDR3 protein: CSALGLFQETQYF

clone size: many
V gene: TRBV7-9
D gene: .
J gene: TRBJ2-3
CDR3 DNA: TGTGCCAGCAGCTTGAAGAGGGGGTCCGGAGATACGCAGTATTTT
CDR3 protein: CASSLKRGSGDTQYF

clone size: many
V gene: TRBV29-1
D gene: .
J gene: TRBJ1-3
CDR3 DNA: TGCAGCGTTGAAGGGGGCCAGGGTGGAAACACCATATATTTT
CDR3 protein: CSVEGGQGGNTIYF

clone size: many
V gene: TRBV7-9
D gene: TRBD1
J gene: TRBJ1-1
CDR3 DNA: TGTGCCAGCAGCGATGGACAGGGGAACACTGAAGCTTTCTTT
CDR3 protein: CASSDGQGNTEAFF

clone size: many
V gene: TRBV28
D gene: .
J gene: TRBJ1-5
CDR3 DNA: TGTGCCAGCAGTTTATATGGCCGGGCTGGAGGTAGCAATCAGCCCCAGCATTTT
CDR3 protein: CASSLYGRAGGSNQPQHF

clone size: many
V gene: TRBV18
D gene: .
J gene: TRBJ2-2
CDR3 DNA: TGTGCCAGCTCACCTTCGACGGCCGGGGAGCTGTTTTTT
CDR3 protein: CASSPSTAGELFF

clone size: many
V gene: TRBV6-1
D gene: TRBD1
J gene: TRBJ1-2
CDR3 DNA: TGTGCCAGCAGCAACAGGGGGTTCCTCTATGGCTACACCTTC
CDR3 protein: CASSNRGFLYGYTF

clone size: many
V gene: TRBV19
D gene: .
J gene: TRBJ1-6
CDR3 DNA: TGTGCCAGTAGTATTGGGGGAAATCTCCACTTT
CDR3 protein: CASSIGGNLHF

clone size: many
V gene: TRBV5-1
D gene: .
J gene: TRBJ1-5
CDR3 DNA: TGCGCCAGCAGCTTGGAATTGGATCAGCCCCAGCATTTT
CDR3 protein: CASSLELDQPQHF

clone size: many
V gene: TRBV7-8
D gene: .
J gene: TRBJ2-1
CDR3 DNA: TGTGCCAGCAGCTCGGCCCCGATCGCCCTAGCGAGCTCCTACAATGAGCAGTTCTTC
CDR3 protein: CASSSAPIALASSYNEQFF

clone size: many
V gene: TRBV20-1
D gene: .
J gene: TRBJ1-1
CDR3 DNA: TGCAGTGCTAGAGATTCCGGTAGGGACACCCGGGGGCGGGCTTTCTTT
CDR3 protein: CSARDSGRDTRGRAFF

clone size: many
V gene: TRBV7-9
D gene: TRBD1
J gene: TRBJ1-6
CDR3 DNA: TGTGCCAGCAACCCTCCGGGACAGGGAAATTCACCCCTCCACTTT
CDR3 protein: CASNPPGQGNSPLHF

clone size: many
V gene: TRBV7-9
D gene: .
J gene: TRBJ2-4
CDR3 DNA: TGTGCCAGCAGCTTAGCGGGAGACACCAAAAACATTCAGTACTTC
CDR3 protein: CASSLAGDTKNIQYF

clone size: many
V gene: TRBV24-1
D gene: TRBD2
J gene: TRBJ2-3
CDR3 DNA: TGTGCCACCAGTGATTTTCCCCGAACCCCTAGCGGGAAGACAGATACGCAGTATTTT
CDR3 protein: CATSDFPRTPSGKTDTQYF

clone size: many
V gene: TRBV21-1
D gene: .
J gene: TRBJ2-7
CDR3 DNA: TGTGCCAGCAGCAAAGCGCTTTCGGGCTACGAGCAGTACTTC
CDR3 protein: CASSKALSGYEQYF

clone size: few
V gene: TRBV11-1
D gene: .
J gene: TRBJ2-1
CDR3 DNA: TGTGCCAGCAGCTTACCCCCCGGCAGGGGTGGGTACAATGAGCAGTTCTTC
CDR3 protein: CASSLPPGRGGYNEQFF

clone size: many
V gene: TRBV7-2
D gene: TRBD2
J gene: TRBJ2-7
CDR3 DNA: TGTGCCAGCAGCACCCGACTAGCGAACGAGCAGTACTTC
CDR3 protein: CASSTRLANEQYF

clone size: many
V gene: TRBV7-2
D gene: .
J gene: TRBJ2-1
CDR3 DNA: TGTGCCAGCAGCTTTTTTAATGAGCAGTTCTTC
CDR3 protein: CASSFFNEQFF

clone size: many
V gene: TRBV7-2
D gene: TRBD1
J gene: TRBJ1-2
CDR3 DNA: TGTGCCAGCAGCTTACCAACAATCAGGGGGATGAGGTATGGCTACACCTTC
CDR3 protein: CASSLPTIRGMRYGYTF